What follows are 5 T cell receptor beta chains derived from one specimen sequenced in a study of cytomegalovirus exposure and HLA in healthy donors. The PCR was carried out with 60 Vbeta primers and 13 Jbeta primers. The protocol was immunoSEQ multiplex PCR, while the TCRdb copy is restricted to in-frame clones and leaves out a portion. The sample has about 160,000 clones, about 80% seen once. Sequencing was done on a sample of PBMCs. The receptors were gathered from a man aged 45-60 years in good health and CMV-seropositive.

V is TRBV4-3 and J is TRBJ1-1; TRBD1 matches 8 bases. The CDR3 has 14 residues. Unmatched junction bases numbered 5, after V lost 3 bases and J lost 5 bases. The V gene's germline CDR1 is LGHNA and CDR2 YSLEER. Here the CDR3 DNA reads TGCGCCAGCAGCCATGGACAGGGCGAGACTGAAGCTTTCTTT. This encodes CASSHGQGETEAFF.

CDR3 region: CASSPLWGNYGYTF. The CDR3 nucleotides are TGCGCCAGCAGCCCCCTCTGGGGCAACTATGGCTACACCTTC. The chain joins TRBV4-1 to TRBJ1-2; a weak D match, TRBD1 (5 bases). There are 14 residues in the CDR3. With 4 bases removed from V and 2 bases from J, the gap between germline ends came to 11 bases. Germline values: CDR1 MGHRA, CDR2 YSYEKL.

The chain employs TRBV5-4 and TRBJ2-5; 13 nucleotides line up with TRBD2. V gave up 3 bases and J gave up 6 bases; unmatched junction bases: 8. Germline lookup yields CDR1 SGHNT and CDR2 YYREEE (reference sequence). The CDR3 runs 16 residues. As DNA, the CDR3 is TGTGCCAGCAGCTCCGGACTAGCGGGGGCGGATAAGACCCAGTACTTC. The encoded protein is CASSSGLAGADKTQYF.

This chain links TRBV4-1 with TRBJ1-2; 7 bases map to TRBD1. CDR1 and CDR2 (germline): MGHRA, YSYEKL. This CDR3 region has 15 residues. V was clipped by 0 bases and J by 4 bases; unmatched bases: 5. This CDR3 reads CASSQDWTGPYGYTF. CDR3 coding DNA: TGCGCCAGCAGCCAAGATTGGACAGGTCCCTATGGCTACACCTTC.

This clone was counted once. V is TRBV4-3 and J is TRBJ1-2, with 8 bases identical to TRBD1. Germline V gene data show CDR1 as LGHNA and CDR2 as YSLEER. The CDR3 consists of 17 residues. V trimming: 0 bases; J trimming: 4 bases; junction bases outside the gene matches: 10. CDR3: CASSQDDTGGPGYGYTF. CDR3 DNA: TGCGCCAGCAGCCAAGATGACACAGGGGGACCGGGCTATGGCTACACCTTC.